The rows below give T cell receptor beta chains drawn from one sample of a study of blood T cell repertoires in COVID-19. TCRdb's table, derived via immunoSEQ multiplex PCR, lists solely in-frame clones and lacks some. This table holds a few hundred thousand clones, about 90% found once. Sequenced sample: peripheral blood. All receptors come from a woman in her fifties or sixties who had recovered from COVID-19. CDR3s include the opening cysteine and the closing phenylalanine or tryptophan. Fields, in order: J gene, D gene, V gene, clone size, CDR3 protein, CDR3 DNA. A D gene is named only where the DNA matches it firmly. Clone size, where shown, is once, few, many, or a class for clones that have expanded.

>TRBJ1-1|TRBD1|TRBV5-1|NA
CASSLFPSGQGWTEAFF
TGCGCCAGCAGCTTATTCCCCTCGGGACAGGGTTGGACTGAAGCTTTCTTT
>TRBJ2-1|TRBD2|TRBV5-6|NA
CASSILGLAGGNEQFF
TGTGCCAGCAGCATCCTGGGACTAGCGGGGGGCAATGAGCAGTTCTTC
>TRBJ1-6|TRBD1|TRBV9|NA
CASSFGTEDNSPLHF
TGTGCCAGCAGCTTCGGGACAGAGGATAATTCACCCCTCCACTTT
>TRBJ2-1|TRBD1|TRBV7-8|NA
CASSLDGIGDRDNEQFF
TGTGCCAGCAGCTTAGATGGGATTGGGGACAGGGACAATGAGCAGTTCTTC
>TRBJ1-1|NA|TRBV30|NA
CAWCWASEAFF
TGTGCCTGGTGCTGGGCCTCGGAAGCTTTCTTT
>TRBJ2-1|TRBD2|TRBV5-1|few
CASSLVASGPNNEQFF
TGCGCCAGCAGCTTGGTCGCTAGCGGGCCCAACAATGAGCAGTTCTTC
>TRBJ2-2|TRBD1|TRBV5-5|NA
CASSSEKDRANTGELFF
TGTGCCAGCAGCTCCGAGAAGGACAGGGCGAACACCGGGGAGCTGTTTTTT
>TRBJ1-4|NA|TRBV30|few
CAWSRSTNEKLFF
TGTGCCTGGAGCCGGTCAACTAATGAAAAACTGTTTTTT
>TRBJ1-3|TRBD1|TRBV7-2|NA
CASSFFSDRGNTIYF
TGTGCCAGCAGCTTTTTCTCGGACAGGGGAAACACCATATATTTT
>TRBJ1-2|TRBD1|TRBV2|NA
CASKPTGPLNYGYTF
TGTGCCAGCAAACCGACAGGGCCCCTTAACTATGGCTACACCTTC
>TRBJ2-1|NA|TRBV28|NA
CASSQTPPYNNEQFF
TGTGCCAGCAGTCAGACACCCCCTTACAACAATGAGCAGTTCTTC
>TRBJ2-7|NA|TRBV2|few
CASSGAWSGLSYEQYF
TGTGCCAGCAGTGGGGCGTGGAGCGGCCTATCCTACGAGCAGTACTTC
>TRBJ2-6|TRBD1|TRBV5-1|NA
CASTSNPRQGFAGANVLTF
TGCGCCAGCACCTCTAATCCGAGACAGGGGTTTGCTGGGGCCAACGTCCTGACTTTC
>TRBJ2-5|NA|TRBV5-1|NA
CASTLGVASETQYF
TGCGCCAGCACCCTGGGTGTAGCGTCGGAGACCCAGTACTTC
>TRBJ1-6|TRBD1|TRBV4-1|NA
CASSQAPGQRNSPLHF
TGCGCCAGCAGCCAAGCGCCGGGACAGCGGAATTCACCCCTCCACTTT
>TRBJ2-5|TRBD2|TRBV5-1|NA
CASSFGLAGETQYF
TGCGCCAGCAGCTTCGGACTAGCGGGAGAGACCCAGTACTTC
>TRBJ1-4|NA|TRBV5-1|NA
CASSRVTGEVELFF
TGCGCCAGCAGCCGGGTCACAGGCGAAGTGGAACTGTTTTTT
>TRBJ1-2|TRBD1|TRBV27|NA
CASSLITGGSVWDGYTF
TGTGCCAGCAGTTTAATCACAGGGGGCAGTGTTTGGGATGGCTACACCTTC
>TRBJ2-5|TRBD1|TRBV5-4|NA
CASSSERGQGETQYF
TGTGCCAGCAGCTCGGAGCGGGGACAGGGCGAGACCCAGTACTTC
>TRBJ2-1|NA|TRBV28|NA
CASSLNYEQFF
TGTGCCAGCAGTTTAAACTATGAGCAGTTCTTC
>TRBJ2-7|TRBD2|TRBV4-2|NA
CASSQTSGSSYEQYF
TGTGCCAGCAGCCAGACTAGCGGGAGCTCCTACGAGCAGTACTTC
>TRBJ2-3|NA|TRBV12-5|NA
CASGFVGLGSDTQYF
TGTGCTAGTGGTTTCGTAGGACTCGGTTCAGATACGCAGTATTTT
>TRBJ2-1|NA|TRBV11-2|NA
CASSQNNEQFF
TGTGCCAGCAGCCAAAACAATGAGCAGTTCTTC
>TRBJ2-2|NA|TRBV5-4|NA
CASSLGQDTGELFF
TGTGCCAGCAGCTTGGGACAGGACACCGGGGAGCTGTTTTTT
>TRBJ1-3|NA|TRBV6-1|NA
CASSEGRGNTIYF
TGTGCCAGCAGTGAGGGGCGGGGAAACACCATATATTTT
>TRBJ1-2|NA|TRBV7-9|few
CASSPQRVSGYTF
TGTGCCAGCAGCCCCCAGAGGGTGAGTGGCTACACCTTC
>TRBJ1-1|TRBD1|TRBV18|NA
CASSPRGPTEAFF
TGTGCCAGCTCACCCAGGGGGCCCACTGAAGCTTTCTTT
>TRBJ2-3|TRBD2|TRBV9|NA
CASSVRTSGGTDTQYF
TGTGCCAGCAGCGTAAGGACTAGCGGCGGCACAGATACGCAGTATTTT
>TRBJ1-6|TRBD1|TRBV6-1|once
CASSEGTGGVGDSPLHF
TGTGCCAGCAGTGAGGGGACAGGGGGCGTTGGGGATTCACCCCTCCACTTT
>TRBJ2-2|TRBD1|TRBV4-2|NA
CASSRETGPAGELFF
TGTGCCAGCAGCCGGGAGACAGGGCCGGCCGGGGAGCTGTTTTTT
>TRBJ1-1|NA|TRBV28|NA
CASSPRRAMNTEAFF
TGTGCCAGCAGTCCCCGGAGAGCAATGAACACTGAAGCTTTCTTT
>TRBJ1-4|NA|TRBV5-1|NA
CASSLSATNEKLFF
TGCGCCAGCAGCTTGTCAGCGACTAATGAAAAACTGTTTTTT
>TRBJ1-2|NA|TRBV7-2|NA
CASSSRSRANYGYTF
TGTGCCAGCAGCTCTAGGAGCAGGGCTAACTATGGCTACACCTTC
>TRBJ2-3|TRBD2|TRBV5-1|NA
CASSLAGLAGASTDTQYF
TGCGCCAGCAGCTTGGCCGGACTAGCGGGAGCGAGCACAGATACGCAGTATTTT
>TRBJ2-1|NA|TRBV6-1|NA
CASSERMQRFF
TGTGCCAGCAGTGAAAGGATGCAGCGGTTCTTC
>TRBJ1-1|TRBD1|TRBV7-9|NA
CASSPPGGNTEAFF
TGTGCCAGCAGCCCGCCAGGGGGGAACACTGAAGCTTTCTTT
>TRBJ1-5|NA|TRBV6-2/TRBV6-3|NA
CASSSYGAGNQPQHF
TGTGCCAGCAGTTCTTATGGGGCGGGCAATCAGCCCCAGCATTTT
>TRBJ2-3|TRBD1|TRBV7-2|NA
CASSLSRGRDTQYF
TGTGCCAGCAGCTTATCCAGGGGGCGGGATACGCAGTATTTT
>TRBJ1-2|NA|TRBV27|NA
CASSPRGEANYGYTF
TGTGCCAGCAGTCCCCGGGGGGAGGCGAACTATGGCTACACCTTC
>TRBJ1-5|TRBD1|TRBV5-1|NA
CASREGQGGVHQPQHF
TGCGCCAGCAGAGAGGGACAGGGAGGTGTCCATCAGCCCCAGCATTTT
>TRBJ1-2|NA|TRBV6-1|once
CASSEPNRKVGYTF
TGTGCCAGCAGTGAACCTAACAGGAAGGTTGGCTACACCTTC
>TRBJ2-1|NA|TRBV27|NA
CASSLGGGHYNEQFF
TGTGCCAGCAGTTTAGGGGGGGGCCACTACAATGAGCAGTTCTTC
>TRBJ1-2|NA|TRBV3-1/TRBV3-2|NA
CASSRRGANYGYTF
TGTGCCAGCAGCCGTCGGGGAGCTAACTATGGCTACACCTTC
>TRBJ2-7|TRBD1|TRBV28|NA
CASSFARGQTYEQYF
TGTGCCAGCAGTTTCGCGAGGGGACAGACCTACGAGCAGTACTTC
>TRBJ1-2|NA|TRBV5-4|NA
CASSSRTTGDNYGYTF
TGTGCCAGCAGCTCCCGGACGACGGGGGATAACTATGGCTACACCTTC
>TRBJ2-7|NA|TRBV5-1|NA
CASSLMPRGDEQYF
TGCGCCAGCAGCTTAATGCCCAGGGGGGACGAGCAGTACTTC
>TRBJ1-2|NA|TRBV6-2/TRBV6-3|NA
CASSSGSYQPYGYTF
TGTGCCAGCAGCTCCGGGTCCTACCAACCCTATGGCTACACCTTC
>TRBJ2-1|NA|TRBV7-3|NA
CASSSAAYNEQFF
TGTGCCAGCAGTTCGGCGGCGTACAATGAGCAGTTCTTC
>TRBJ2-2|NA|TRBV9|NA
CASSPRPGTSDSNTGELFF
TGTGCCAGCAGCCCTCGTCCCGGGACATCGGACTCGAACACCGGGGAGCTGTTTTTT
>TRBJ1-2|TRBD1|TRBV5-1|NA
CASSLEGQGAYGYTF
TGCGCCAGCAGCTTGGAAGGACAGGGTGCCTATGGCTACACCTTC
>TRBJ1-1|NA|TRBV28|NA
CASVDWNTEAFF
TGTGCCAGCGTGGACTGGAACACTGAAGCTTTCTTT
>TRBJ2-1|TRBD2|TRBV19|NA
CASSIRELAGGNEQFF
TGTGCCAGTAGTATACGCGAACTAGCGGGAGGGAATGAGCAGTTCTTC